The subject of this entry is one TCR beta chain. Clones were read by immunoSEQ multiplex PCR, and TCRdb kept only the in-frame ones, dropping some. The data show around 150,000 clones, more than 60% seen once. This record belongs to a study of blood T cell repertoires in COVID-19. About the study: Sites across the United States, Italy and Spain contributed samples from acute and convalescent COVID-19.

Per germline, CDR1 MNHEY and CDR2 SVGAGI. V lost 6 bases and J lost 3, with 9 bases in between. The CDR3 totals 13 residues. The sample comprised peripheral blood. This clonotype was obtained from a woman in her forties or fifties with active or convalescent COVID-19. This rearrangement joins TRBV6-5 to TRBJ1-5, with D maybe TRBD1 (5 bases). The CDR3 nucleotides are TGTGCCAGCAGCGGACATTCCAATCAGCCCCAGCATTTT. It codes for CASSGHSNQPQHF.